The T cell receptor beta chain under discussion was sequenced for a study of blood T cells in healthy people across ages. Broader study findings: Roughly linearly, TCR beta diversity per million T cells fell as age increased.

Isolated per sample were at least 7 million PBMCs. Then a second PCR, running roughly 7 to 11 cycles, was carried out with a sample-barcoded 5' primer and a J-beta primer mix. TCRdb ran MiXCR on the 5' RACE reads and lists one entry per CDR3 protein. The sample records some 1.5 million distinct CDR3 sequences, approximately 30% being singletons. In this sample, this clonotype turned up a few times. The antigen is undetermined. The receptor's source is a woman in her thirties in good health. Material: blood.

The CDR3 region is CASSVETGGNNEQYF. The CDR3 DNA sequence: TGTGCCAGCAGCGTAGAGACAGGGGGAAACAATGAGCAGTACTTC. V usage is TRBV9 and J usage is TRBJ2-7; 9 bases agree with TRBD1. V was clipped by 0 bases and J by 7 bases; unmatched bases: 8. CDR3 length equals 15 residues. From germline, CDR1 is SGDLS and CDR2 YYNGEE. Full variable domain (outside the CDR3, taken from reference TRBV9 and TRBJ2-7): DSGVTQTPKHLITATGQRVTLRCSPRSGDLSVYWYQQSLDQGLQFLIQYYNGEERAKGNILERFSAQQFPDLHSELNLSSLELGDSALYFCASSVETGGNNEQYFGPGTRLTVT.